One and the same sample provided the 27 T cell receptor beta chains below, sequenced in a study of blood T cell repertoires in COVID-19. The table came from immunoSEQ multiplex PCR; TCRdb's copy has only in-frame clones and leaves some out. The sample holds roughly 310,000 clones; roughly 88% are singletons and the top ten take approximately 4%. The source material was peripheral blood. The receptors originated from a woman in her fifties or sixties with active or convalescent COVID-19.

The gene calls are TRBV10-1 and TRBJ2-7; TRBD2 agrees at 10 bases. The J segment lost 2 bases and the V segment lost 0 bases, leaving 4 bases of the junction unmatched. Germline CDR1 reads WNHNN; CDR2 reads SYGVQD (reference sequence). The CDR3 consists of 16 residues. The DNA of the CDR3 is TGCGCCAGCAGTGAGTCGGGTAGCGGGAGGACCTACGAGCAGTACTTC. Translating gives CASSESGSGRTYEQYF.

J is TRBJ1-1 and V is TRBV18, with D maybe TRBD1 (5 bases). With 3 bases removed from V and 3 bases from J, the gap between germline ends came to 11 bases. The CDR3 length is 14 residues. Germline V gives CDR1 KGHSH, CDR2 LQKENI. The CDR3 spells CASSPFLGDTEAFF. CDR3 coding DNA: TGTGCCAGCTCACCGTTTTTAGGGGACACTGAAGCTTTCTTT. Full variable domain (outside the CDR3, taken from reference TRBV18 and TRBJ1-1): NAGVMQNPRHLVRRRGQEARLRCSPMKGHSHVYWYRQLPEEGLKFMVYLQKENIIDESGMPKERFSAEFPKEGPSILRIQQVVRGDSAAYFCASSPFLGDTEAFFGQGTRLTVV.

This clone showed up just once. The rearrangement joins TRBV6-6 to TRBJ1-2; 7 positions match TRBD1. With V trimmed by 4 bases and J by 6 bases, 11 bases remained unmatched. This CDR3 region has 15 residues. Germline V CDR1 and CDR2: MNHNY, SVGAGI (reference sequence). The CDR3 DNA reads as TGTGCCAGCAGTTTGGGGGACAGCTTGTTCCATGGCTACACCTTC. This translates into CASSLGDSLFHGYTF.

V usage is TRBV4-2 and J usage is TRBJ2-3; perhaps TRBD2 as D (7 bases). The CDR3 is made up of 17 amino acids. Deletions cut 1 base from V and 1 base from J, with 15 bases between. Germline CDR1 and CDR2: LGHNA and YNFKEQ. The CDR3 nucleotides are TGTGCCAGCAGCCAAGCATGGGGGGGCCGGGGCACAGATACGCAGTATTTT. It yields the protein CASSQAWGGRGTDTQYF.

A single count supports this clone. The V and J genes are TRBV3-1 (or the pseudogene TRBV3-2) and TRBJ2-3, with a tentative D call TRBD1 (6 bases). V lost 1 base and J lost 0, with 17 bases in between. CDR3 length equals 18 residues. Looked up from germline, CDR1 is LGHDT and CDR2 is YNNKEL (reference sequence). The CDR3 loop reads CASSQVLLQGPSTDTQYF. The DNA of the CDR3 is TGTGCCAGCAGCCAAGTTCTTCTACAGGGCCCAAGCACAGATACGCAGTATTTT.

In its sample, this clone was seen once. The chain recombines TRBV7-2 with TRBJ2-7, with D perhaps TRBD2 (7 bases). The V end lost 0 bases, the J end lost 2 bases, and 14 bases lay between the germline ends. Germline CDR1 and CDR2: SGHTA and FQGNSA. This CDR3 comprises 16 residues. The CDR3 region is CASSLAGGGSPYEQYF. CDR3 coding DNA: TGTGCCAGCAGCTTAGCGGGCGGGGGCTCCCCCTACGAGCAGTACTTC. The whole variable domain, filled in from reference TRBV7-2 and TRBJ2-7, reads GAGVSQSPSNKVTEKGKDVELRCDPISGHTALYWYRQSLGQGLEFLIYFQGNSAPDKSGLPSDRFSAERTGGSVSTLTIQRTQQEDSAVYLCASSLAGGGSPYEQYFGPGTRLTVT.

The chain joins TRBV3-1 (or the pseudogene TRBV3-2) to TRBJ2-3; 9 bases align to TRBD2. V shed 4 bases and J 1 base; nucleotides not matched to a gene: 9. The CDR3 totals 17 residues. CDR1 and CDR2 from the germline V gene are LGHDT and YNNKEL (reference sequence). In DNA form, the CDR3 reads TGTGCCAGCAGCCCCTACTATAGCGGGAGCGGCACAGATACGCAGTATTTT. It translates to CASSPYYSGSGTDTQYF.

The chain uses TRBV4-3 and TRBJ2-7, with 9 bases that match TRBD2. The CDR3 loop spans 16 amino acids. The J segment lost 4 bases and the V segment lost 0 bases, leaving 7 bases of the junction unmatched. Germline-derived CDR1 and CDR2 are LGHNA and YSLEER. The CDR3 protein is CASSQDRAGGFYEQYF. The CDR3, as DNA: TGCGCCAGCAGCCAAGATAGGGCGGGGGGGTTTTACGAGCAGTACTTC.

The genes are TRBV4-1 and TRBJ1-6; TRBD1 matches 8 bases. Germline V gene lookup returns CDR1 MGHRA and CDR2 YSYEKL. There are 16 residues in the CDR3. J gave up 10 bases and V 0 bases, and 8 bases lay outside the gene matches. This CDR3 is CASSQDDGDRRSPLHF. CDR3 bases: TGCGCCAGCAGCCAAGATGATGGGGACAGGCGCTCACCCCTCCACTTT.

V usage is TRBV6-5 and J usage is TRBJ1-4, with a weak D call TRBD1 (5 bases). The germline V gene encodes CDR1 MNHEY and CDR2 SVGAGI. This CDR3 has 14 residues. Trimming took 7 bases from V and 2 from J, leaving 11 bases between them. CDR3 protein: CASKEGNTNEKLFF. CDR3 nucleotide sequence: TGTGCCAGCAAGGAGGGGAATACTAATGAAAAACTGTTTTTT.

CDR3 sequence (DNA): TGTGCCAGCAGCCCACCCGGACAGGTGAATTCACCCCTCCACTTT. It encodes CASSPPGQVNSPLHF. The V gene is TRBV4-2, the J gene TRBJ1-6; 7 nucleotides agree with TRBD1. The CDR3 covers 15 residues. Germline CDR1 LGHNA, CDR2 YNFKEQ. With V trimmed by 4 bases and J by 7 bases, 7 bases remained unmatched.

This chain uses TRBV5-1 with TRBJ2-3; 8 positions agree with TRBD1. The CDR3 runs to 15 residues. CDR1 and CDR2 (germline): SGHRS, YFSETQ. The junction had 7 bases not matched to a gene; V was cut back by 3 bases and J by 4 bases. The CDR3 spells CASSSRDRHPDTQYF. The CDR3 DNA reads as TGCGCCAGCAGCTCCCGGGACAGGCATCCAGATACGCAGTATTTT.

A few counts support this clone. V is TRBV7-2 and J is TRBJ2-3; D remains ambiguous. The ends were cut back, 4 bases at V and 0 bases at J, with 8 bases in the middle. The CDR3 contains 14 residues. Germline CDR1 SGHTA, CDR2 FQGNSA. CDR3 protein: CASSSLGSTDTQYF. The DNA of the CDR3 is TGTGCCAGCAGCTCCCTCGGGAGCACAGATACGCAGTATTTT.

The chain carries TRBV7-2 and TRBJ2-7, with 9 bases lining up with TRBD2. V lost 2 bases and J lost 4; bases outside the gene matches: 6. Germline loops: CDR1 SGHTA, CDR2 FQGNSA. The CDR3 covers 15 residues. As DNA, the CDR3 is TGTGCCAGCAGCTTATTTGCGGGGGGGCTATACGAGCAGTACTTC. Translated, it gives CASSLFAGGLYEQYF.

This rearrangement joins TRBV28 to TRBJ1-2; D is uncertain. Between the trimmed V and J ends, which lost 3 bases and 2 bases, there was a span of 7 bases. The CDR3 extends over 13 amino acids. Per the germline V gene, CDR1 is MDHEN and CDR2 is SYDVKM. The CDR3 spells CASSLRQNYGYTF. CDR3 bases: TGTGCCAGCAGTTTGAGGCAGAACTATGGCTACACCTTC.

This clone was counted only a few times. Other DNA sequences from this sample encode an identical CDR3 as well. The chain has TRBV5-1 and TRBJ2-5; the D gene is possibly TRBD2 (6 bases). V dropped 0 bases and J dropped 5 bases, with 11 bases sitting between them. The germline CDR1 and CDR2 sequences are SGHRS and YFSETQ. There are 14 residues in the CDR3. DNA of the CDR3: TGCGCCAGCAGCTTGGGGAGGGCCGGCGAGACCCAGTACTTC. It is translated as CASSLGRAGETQYF.

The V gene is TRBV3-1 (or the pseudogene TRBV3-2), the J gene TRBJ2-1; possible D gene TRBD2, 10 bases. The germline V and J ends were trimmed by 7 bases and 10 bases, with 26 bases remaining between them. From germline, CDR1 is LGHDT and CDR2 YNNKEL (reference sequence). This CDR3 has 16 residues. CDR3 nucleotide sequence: TGTGCCAGCACCATACAAGAGGGACAGGGACTAGCGGAGCAGTTCTTC. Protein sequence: CASTIQEGQGLAEQFF.

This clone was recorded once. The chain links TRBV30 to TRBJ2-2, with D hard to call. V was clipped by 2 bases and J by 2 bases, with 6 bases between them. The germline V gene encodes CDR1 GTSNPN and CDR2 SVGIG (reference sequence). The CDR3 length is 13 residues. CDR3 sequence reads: CAWSTTNTGELFF. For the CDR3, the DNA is TGTGCCTGGAGTACCACAAACACCGGGGAGCTGTTTTTT. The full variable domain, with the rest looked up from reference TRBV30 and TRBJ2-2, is SQTIHQWPATLVQPVGSPLSLECTVEGTSNPNLYWYRQAAGRGLQLLFYSVGIGQISSEVPQNLSASRPQDRQFILSSKKLLLSDSGFYLCAWSTTNTGELFFGEGSRLTVL.

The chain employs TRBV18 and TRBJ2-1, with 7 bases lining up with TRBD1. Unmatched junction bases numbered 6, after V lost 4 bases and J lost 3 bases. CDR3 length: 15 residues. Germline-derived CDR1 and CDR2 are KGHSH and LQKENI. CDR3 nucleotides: TGTGCCAGCTCACAAACAGGGGCCAACTACAATGAGCAGTTCTTC. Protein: CASSQTGANYNEQFF.

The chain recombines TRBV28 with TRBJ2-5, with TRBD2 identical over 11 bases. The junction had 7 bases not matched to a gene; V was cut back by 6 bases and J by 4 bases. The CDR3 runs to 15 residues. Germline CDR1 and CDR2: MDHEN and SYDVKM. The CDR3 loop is CASSPTSGSPETQYF. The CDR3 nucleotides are TGTGCCAGCAGCCCAACTAGCGGGAGTCCAGAGACCCAGTACTTC.

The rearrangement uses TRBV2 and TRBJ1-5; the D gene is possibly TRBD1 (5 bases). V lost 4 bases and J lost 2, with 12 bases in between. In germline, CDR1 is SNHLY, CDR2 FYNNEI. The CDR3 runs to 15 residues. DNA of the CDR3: TGTGCCAGCAGTGTGCGTCAGGGTGGCAATCAGCCCCAGCATTTT. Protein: CASSVRQGGNQPQHF.

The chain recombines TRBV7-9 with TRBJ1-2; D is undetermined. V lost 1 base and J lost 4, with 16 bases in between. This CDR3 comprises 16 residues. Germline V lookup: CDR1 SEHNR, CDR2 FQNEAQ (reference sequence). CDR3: CASSLGDGRVAYGYTF. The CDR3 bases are TGTGCCAGCAGCTTAGGGGATGGGAGGGTGGCCTATGGCTACACCTTC.

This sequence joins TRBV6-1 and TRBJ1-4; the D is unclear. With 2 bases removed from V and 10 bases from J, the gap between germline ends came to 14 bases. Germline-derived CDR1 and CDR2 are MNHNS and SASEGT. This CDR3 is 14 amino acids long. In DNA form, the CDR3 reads TGTGCCAGCAGTGAAAAAATTAATCCCGGAAAACTGTTTTTT. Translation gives CASSEKINPGKLFF.

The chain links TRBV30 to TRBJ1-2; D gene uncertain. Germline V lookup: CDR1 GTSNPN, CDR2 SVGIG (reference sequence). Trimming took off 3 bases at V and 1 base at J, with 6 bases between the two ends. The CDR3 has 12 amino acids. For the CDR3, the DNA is TGTGCCTGGAGCGAGTTTAACTATGGCTACACCTTC. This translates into CAWSEFNYGYTF.

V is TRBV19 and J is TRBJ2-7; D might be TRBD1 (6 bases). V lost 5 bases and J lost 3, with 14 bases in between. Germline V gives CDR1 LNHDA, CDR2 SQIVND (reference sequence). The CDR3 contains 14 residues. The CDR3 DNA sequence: TGTGCCAGTAGTGCCGGACAGAGCGTCTACGAGCAGTACTTC. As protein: CASSAGQSVYEQYF.

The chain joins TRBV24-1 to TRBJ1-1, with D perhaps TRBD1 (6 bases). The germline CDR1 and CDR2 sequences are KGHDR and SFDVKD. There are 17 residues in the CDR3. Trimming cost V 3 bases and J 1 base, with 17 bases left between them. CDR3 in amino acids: CATSDTPSTGGNTEAFF. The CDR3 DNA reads TGTGCCACCAGTGATACCCCTTCGACAGGAGGGAACACTGAAGCTTTCTTT.

Here the CDR3 DNA reads TGCGCCAGCAGCCAGAGGACAGGGGCGACTGAAGCTTTCTTT. Translating it yields CASSQRTGATEAFF. The chain recombines TRBV4-3 with TRBJ1-1, with TRBD1 matching 9 bases. The CDR3 runs to 14 residues. V dropped 3 bases and J dropped 5; count of bases not matched to a gene: 4. Per germline, CDR1 LGHNA and CDR2 YSLEER.